This TCR beta chain derives from a study of lymphopenia after photon versus proton radiotherapy. Study-level points and caveats: Oligoclonal CD8+ Temra expansion after nadir drove photon patients' diversity drop.

Details on this clone: The antigen is undetermined.

J lost 2 bases, V lost 7 bases, and 7 bases had no gene match. CDR3 length: 16 amino acids. In germline, CDR1 is MGHRA, CDR2 YSYEKL. Using immunoSEQ multiplex PCR, the repertoire was profiled, and TCRdb retains in-frame clones only, with some absent. The sample lists some 30,000 clones, 80% to 90% occurring once. V gene TRBV4-1 combines with J gene TRBJ2-3; 12 bases map to TRBD2. The material was peripheral blood, obtained from a patient treated with proton-based radiotherapy. The receptor comes from a woman aged 70-85 years with pancreatic cancer. Some clones in this sample may be carry-over from other donors' samples. The CDR3 is CASKRTSGTSTDTQYF. CDR3 in DNA: TGCGCCAGCAAGAGGACTAGCGGGACCTCCACAGATACGCAGTATTTT.